This TCR beta chain stems from a study of CD8+ T cells in alopecia areata. Study-level results: With patients, TCR sharing proved less clear than in mice, a difference possibly related to HLA. Especially in alopecia totalis/universalis, lesional scalp showed greater clonality than normal scalp did.

Extraction and reverse transcription of RNA yielded cDNA as the sequencing template. Profiling relied on immunoSEQ multiplex PCR, and the TCRdb table lists in-frame clones only, not all of them. This sample has around 190,000 clones, with more than 50% found just once. This clone occurred a few times. Its antigen is still unknown. The V and J ends lost 1 base and 2 bases respectively, with 9 bases between them. The CDR3 consists of 13 residues. Germline loops: CDR1 SQVTM, CDR2 ANQGSEA. The chain couples TRBV29-1 to TRBJ2-7; D remains ambiguous. Input material: CD8+ T cells sorted from blood. The receptor comes from a human donor in good health. The CDR3 loop is CSVEGSSTYEQYF. The CDR3 DNA reads TGCAGCGTTGAAGGCAGCTCAACCTACGAGCAGTACTTC.